Shown below are 18 T cell receptor beta chains from a single sample sequenced in a study of response to subunit inactivated influenza vaccine. TCRdb passed the RT-PCR reads through MiXCR, listing each CDR3 protein once. The sample consists of 650,000 to 800,000 distinct CDR3 sequences, roughly 14% of them appearing once. Sequencing was performed on PBMCs from blood, taken around 14 days before vaccination. The source is a man aged 45-60 years who received an inactivated influenza vaccine.

The chain carries TRBV4-2 and TRBJ2-3, with D perhaps matching TRBD2 (7 bases). V was cut by 0 bases and J by 4 bases, with 14 bases left in between. Germline loops: CDR1 LGHNA, CDR2 YNFKEQ. The CDR3 sequence is 16 residues long. The CDR3 spells CASSQDARGGADTQYF. In DNA form, the CDR3 reads TGTGCCAGCAGCCAAGATGCGAGGGGGGGGGCAGATACGCAGTATTTT.

The J gene is TRBJ1-1, the V gene TRBV5-1, with TRBD1 matching over 8 bases. The CDR3 is made up of 15 amino acids. V gave up 5 bases and J gave up 4 bases; unmatched junction bases: 10. Germline values: CDR1 SGHRS, CDR2 YFSETQ. This CDR3 reads CASRPTGASSTEAFF. The CDR3 DNA sequence: TGCGCCAGCAGGCCGACAGGGGCGTCGTCCACTGAAGCTTTCTTT. Complete variable domain (other parts from reference TRBV5-1 and TRBJ1-1): KAGVTQTPRYLIKTRGQQVTLSCSPISGHRSVSWYQQTPGQGLQFLFEYFSETQRNKGNFPGRFSGRQFSNSRSEMNVSTLELGDSALYLCASRPTGASSTEAFFGQGTRLTVV.

V and J are TRBV2 and TRBJ2-2; 9 bases are a match to TRBD2. With V trimmed by 3 bases and J by 6 bases, 8 bases remained unmatched. Germline CDR1 is SNHLY and CDR2 is FYNNEI. The CDR3 consists of 16 residues. The CDR3 coding sequence is TGTGCCAGCAGTGATTTGGCGGGAGGGATCCCCGGGGAGCTGTTTTTT. Its protein is CASSDLAGGIPGELFF.

The rearrangement uses TRBV20-1 and TRBJ2-1; TRBD2 matches at 8 bases. The CDR3 spans 14 residues. Trimming cost V 6 bases and J 3 bases; bases outside gene matches: 7. Germline V gives CDR1 DFQATT, CDR2 SNEGSKA (reference sequence). CDR3 in DNA: TGCAGTGCAAAAGCGGGAGAAAGCTACAATGAGCAGTTCTTC. Encoded protein: CSAKAGESYNEQFF.

This chain links TRBV6-1 with TRBJ2-7; 11 nucleotides agree with TRBD1. The CDR3 covers 17 residues. J was trimmed by 0 bases and V by 5 bases; bases with no gene match: 9. In germline, CDR1 is MNHNS, CDR2 SASEGT. The DNA of the CDR3 is TGTGCCAGCAGTAGAAGCCTGGGGACAGGGGGCTCCTACGAGCAGTACTTC. Protein product: CASSRSLGTGGSYEQYF.

V usage is TRBV2 and J usage is TRBJ1-2, with D perhaps TRBD1 (5 bases). The germline V gene encodes CDR1 SNHLY and CDR2 FYNNEI. V was pared by 3 bases and J by 8 bases, with 16 bases between. This CDR3 is built from 14 residues. DNA for the CDR3: TGTGCCAGCAGTGAGGTCCAGTCGGGGCCAGGCTACACCTTC. It yields the protein CASSEVQSGPGYTF.

This clonotype was seen a few times. The chain combines TRBV7-3 with TRBJ2-1; D may be TRBD2 (6 bases). CDR3 size: 15 residues. Deletions cut 1 base from V and 4 bases from J, with 11 bases between. The V gene's germline CDR1 is SGHTA and CDR2 FQGTGA. In DNA, the CDR3 is TGTGCCAGCAGCTTAATTCTAGCGTCGTACAATGAGCAGTTCTTC. It yields the protein CASSLILASYNEQFF.

The chain recombines TRBV20-1 with TRBJ2-1, with 13 bases fitting TRBD2. CDR3 length: 13 amino acids. CDR1 DFQATT and CDR2 SNEGSKA come from the germline V gene (reference sequence). The junction had 5 bases not matched to a gene; V was cut back by 8 bases and J by 7 bases. CDR3: CSSGLAGRNEQFF. DNA for the CDR3: TGCAGTTCGGGACTAGCGGGAAGGAATGAGCAGTTCTTC.

This clonotype was seen only a few times. V usage is TRBV12-3 or TRBV12-4 and J usage is TRBJ2-1, with 7 bases lining up with TRBD1. The J segment lost 7 bases and the V segment lost 6 bases, leaving 9 bases of the junction unmatched. The length of the CDR3 is 14 residues. For the CDR3, the DNA is TGTGCCAGCAGGGGGACAGTTGTCCGAAATGAGCAGTTCTTC. Translating it yields CASRGTVVRNEQFF.

This rearrangement joins TRBV15 to TRBJ2-7, with 9 bases aligning to TRBD1. Unmatched junction bases numbered 7, after V lost 1 base and J lost 0 bases. Germline V gene lookup returns CDR1 LNHNV and CDR2 YYDKDF (reference sequence). The CDR3 has 17 residues. CDR3 nucleotides: TGTGCCACCAGCAGAGTAGGGACAGGGAAGAGCTCCTACGAGCAGTACTTC. It translates to CATSRVGTGKSSYEQYF.

This chain links TRBV3-1 with TRBJ2-4; D is perhaps TRBD1 or TRBD2 (5 bases each). This CDR3 region has 16 residues. CDR1 and CDR2 from the germline V gene are LGHDT and YNNKEL (reference sequence). The ends were cut back, 1 base at V and 8 bases at J, with 18 bases in the middle. DNA for the CDR3: TGTGCCAGCAGCCAAGGGCAGGCCACGAGGGGAGACATTCAGTACTTC. Protein sequence: CASSQGQATRGDIQYF.

This chain connects TRBV11-2 to TRBJ2-2; D perhaps matches TRBD2 (5 bases). CDR1 is SGHAT, CDR2 FQNNGV, per germline. Trimming left V 1 base short and J 10 bases short, with 16 bases between. The CDR3 has 15 amino acids. The CDR3 bases are TGTGCCAGCAGCTTAGTCCTGGAGAGGGCCCCGGAGCTGTTTTTT. This translates into CASSLVLERAPELFF.

A few counts support this clonotype. The chain joins TRBV18 to TRBJ1-5; D remains ambiguous. V lost 2 bases and J lost 3, with 8 bases in between. This CDR3 contains 14 residues. Germline CDR1 is KGHSH and CDR2 is LQKENI. CDR3 nucleotide sequence: TGTGCCAGCTCACCAGCAAAATCCAATCAGCCCCAGCATTTT. Its protein product is CASSPAKSNQPQHF.

The chain recombines TRBV20-1 with TRBJ2-1; D is unclear. V lost 3 bases, J lost 5 bases, and 14 bases lay in between. Germline V CDR1 and CDR2: DFQATT, SNEGSKA (reference sequence). The CDR3 spans 14 residues. In DNA, the CDR3 is TGCAGTGCTAGGGCCCTCCTTCGTAACAATGAGCAGTTCTTC. Residues: CSARALLRNNEQFF.

V and J are TRBV20-1 and TRBJ2-2, with no clear D. The CDR3 is 14 residues long. Per the germline V gene, CDR1 is DFQATT and CDR2 is SNEGSKA (reference sequence). V lost 3 bases to trimming and J lost 8 bases, with 16 bases between them. The CDR3 loop reads CSASLTSPAGELFF. The DNA of the CDR3 is TGCAGTGCTAGTCTGACTTCGCCGGCAGGGGAGCTGTTTTTT.

The rearrangement links TRBV28 to TRBJ2-3; D unclear. The V gene's germline CDR1 is MDHEN and CDR2 SYDVKM. This CDR3 is 14 amino acids long. Deletions cut 5 bases from V and 0 bases from J, with 9 bases between. This chain's CDR3 is CASSRVRSTDTQYF. CDR3 nucleotide sequence: TGTGCCAGCAGTCGAGTACGAAGCACAGATACGCAGTATTTT.

The chain is built from TRBV6-5 and TRBJ2-2; D might be TRBD2 (5 bases). V dropped 2 bases and J dropped 5 bases, with 18 bases sitting between them. The germline V gene has CDR1 MNHEY and CDR2 SVGAGI. The CDR3 extends over 17 amino acids. The CDR3 DNA is TGTGCCAGCAGTTACCTTAGCGAGCCCTCTCGGACCGGGGAGCTGTTTTTT. This encodes CASSYLSEPSRTGELFF.

This clonotype was observed a single time. J is TRBJ2-1 and V is TRBV4-3, with 10 bases lining up with TRBD1. Trimming cost V 1 base and J 9 bases; bases outside gene matches: 6. Germline V gene lookup returns CDR1 LGHNA and CDR2 YSLEER. CDR3 size: 15 residues. The CDR3, as DNA: TGCGCCAGCAGCCAAGGGACAGGGGGTATTGTTGAGCAGTTCTTC. This encodes CASSQGTGGIVEQFF.